What follows are 30 T cell receptor beta chains derived from one specimen sequenced in a study of metastatic and nonmetastatic thyroid tumors. Ahead of thyroid surgery, no patient had received treatment of any kind. TCRdb re-processed the PCR reads through MiXCR. This sample has fewer than 30,000 clones; under 15% occur once, and the top ten carry 2.5% to 3.5%. Specimen: blood. The receptors here all came from a female donor with papillary thyroid cancer or a benign thyroid nodule (not recorded which). Some clones in this sample may be carry-over from other donors' samples.

This clone was found many times. The same CDR3 also results from other DNA sequences found in this sample. This rearrangement joins TRBV19 to TRBJ1-1; no reliable D call. V was pared by 2 bases and J by 0 bases, with 4 bases between. CDR1 and CDR2 from the germline V gene are LNHDA and SQIVND (reference sequence). The CDR3 consists of 13 residues. The chain's CDR3 is CASSISLNTEAFF. CDR3 DNA sequence: TGTGCCAGTAGTATATCGCTGAACACTGAAGCTTTCTTT.

This clone was observed many times. This sequence joins TRBV20-1 and TRBJ2-7; TRBD2 matches 7 bases. In germline, CDR1 is DFQATT, CDR2 SNEGSKA (reference sequence). The V gene end was trimmed by 3 bases and the J gene end by 2 bases; junction bases not matched to a gene: 10. CDR3 length: 15 residues. The CDR3 DNA reads TGCAGTGCTAGTACGGTTCGGCGGGGGACCTACGAGCAGTACTTC. Translating it yields CSASTVRRGTYEQYF.

This chain uses TRBV13 with TRBJ2-7; possible D gene TRBD1, 5 bases. Germline CDR1 PRHDT, CDR2 FYEKMQ (reference sequence). The CDR3 extends over 17 amino acids. Trimming cost V 0 bases and J 0 bases, with 15 bases left between them. The CDR3: CASSLGLGAASSYEQYF. The CDR3 nucleotides are TGTGCCAGCAGCTTAGGCCTAGGGGCGGCTAGCTCCTACGAGCAGTACTTC.

This chain uses TRBV7-2 with TRBJ2-5; 10 bases are a match to TRBD2. CDR1 and CDR2 from the germline V gene are SGHTA and FQGNSA. There are 15 residues in the CDR3. Germline trimming cut 6 bases from V and 5 bases from J; bases unmatched to any gene: 9. The CDR3 loop reads CASSLPSGSLETQYF. As DNA, the CDR3 is TGTGCCAGCAGTTTACCTAGCGGGAGTTTGGAGACCCAGTACTTC.

This clone was seen at least ten times. The chain uses TRBV12-3 or TRBV12-4 and TRBJ2-2; D is uncertain. Trimming left V 1 base short and J 3 bases short, with 12 bases between. The CDR3 is 16 residues long. CDR3 sequence reads: CASSLVGGRHTGELFF. The DNA for the CDR3 is TGTGCCAGCAGTTTAGTCGGCGGTAGGCACACCGGGGAGCTGTTTTTT.

This clone was observed a handful of times. The CDR3 coding sequence is TGTGCCAGCTGGGGCCCAGGGTCCTACGAGCAGTACGTC. Encoded protein: CASWGPGSYEQYV. V gene TRBV6-1 combines with J gene TRBJ2-7, with TRBD1 as a possible D gene (5 bases). V shed 8 bases and J shed 1 base, with 12 bases lying between them. The germline CDR1 and CDR2 sequences are MNHNS and SASEGT. The CDR3 extends over 13 amino acids.

This clone was detected ten times or more. J is TRBJ1-1 and V is TRBV5-1, with D possibly TRBD1 on 6 matching bases. V shed 4 bases and J shed 4 bases, with 14 bases lying between them. The CDR3 is made up of 14 amino acids. Germline CDR1 and CDR2: SGHRS and YFSETQ. The CDR3 here is CASSPPGGATEAFF. The DNA of the CDR3 is TGCGCCAGCAGCCCTCCTGGGGGGGCCACTGAAGCTTTCTTT. Together with reference TRBV5-1 and TRBJ1-1, the CDR3 gives the full variable domain: KAGVTQTPRYLIKTRGQQVTLSCSPISGHRSVSWYQQTPGQGLQFLFEYFSETQRNKGNFPGRFSGRQFSNSRSEMNVSTLELGDSALYLCASSPPGGATEAFFGQGTRLTVV.

This clone was observed at least ten times. J is TRBJ1-6 and V is TRBV2, with D uncertain. This CDR3 region has 18 residues. Trimming pared 5 bases from V and 5 bases from J, leaving 22 bases between. The germline V gene has CDR1 SNHLY and CDR2 FYNNEI. CDR3 DNA: TGTGCCAGCAGTCGAACCCGCAGGCAACGGGCGAATAATTCACCCCTCCACTTT. Translating it yields CASSRTRRQRANNSPLHF.

This clone has at least ten counts. This chain connects TRBV4-1 to TRBJ1-1, with D possibly matching TRBD1 (5 bases). The germline V gene has CDR1 MGHRA and CDR2 YSYEKL. V gave up 0 bases and J gave up 4 bases, with 18 bases separating them. This CDR3 is built from 17 residues. The CDR3, as DNA: TGCGCCAGCAGCCAAGAAGGGACCCGGGGAGGGTTCACTGAAGCTTTCTTT. Its translation is CASSQEGTRGGFTEAFF.

Concerning this clone: At one end, the junction sequence differs from germline, possibly due to a read error. The chain links TRBV12-3 or TRBV12-4 to TRBJ2-1; D not certain. The CDR3 runs to 15 residues. DNA for the CDR3: TGTGCCAGTAGTTTCAACAGCGTATTCTACAATGAGCAGTTCTTC. It codes for CASSFNSVFYNEQFF.

This clone was observed many times. The chain carries TRBV18 and TRBJ1-2; the D is unclear. The length of the CDR3 is 14 residues. CDR1 is KGHSH and CDR2 is LQKENI in the germline V gene. Trimming removed 3 bases from V and 6 bases from J, with 14 bases in between. CDR3 region: CASSPQNGKDGYTF. CDR3 DNA sequence: TGTGCCAGCTCACCCCAGAACGGGAAAGATGGCTACACCTTC.

As for this clone: This could be a read error, since a much larger clone is one nucleotide away. The chain links TRBV7-9 to TRBJ2-5; D could derive from TRBD1 or TRBD2 (5 bases each). The CDR3 covers 14 residues. From germline, CDR1 is SEHNR and CDR2 FQNEAQ (reference sequence). CDR3 loop: CAGSLSGTIETQYF. CDR3 nucleotides: TGTGCCGGCAGCTTATCAGGGACCATCGAGACCCAGTACTTC.

J is TRBJ2-3 and V is TRBV11-2; the match to TRBD2 covers 10 bases. The length of the CDR3 is 16 residues. The V gene's germline CDR1 is SGHAT and CDR2 FQNNGV. Unmatched junction bases numbered 9, after V lost 8 bases and J lost 1 base. As DNA, the CDR3 is TGTGCCAGCGGCCCCCTAGCGGGAGTTGGCACAGATACGCAGTATTTT. Translated, it gives CASGPLAGVGTDTQYF.

This clone is termed medium-sized. The gene calls are TRBV11-1 and TRBJ1-1, with TRBD1 identical over 7 bases. Germline V lookup: CDR1 SGHAT, CDR2 FQDESV (reference sequence). This CDR3 is built from 15 residues. V was pared by 5 bases and J by 0 bases, with 6 bases of the junction left unmatched. CDR3 sequence: CASSPGQPLNTEAFF. The CDR3 DNA sequence: TGTGCCAGCAGCCCGGGACAGCCTCTGAACACTGAAGCTTTCTTT.

In this sample, this clone turned up many times. The V call is TRBV9, the J call TRBJ1-1, with D maybe TRBD1 (5 bases). Per the germline V gene, CDR1 is SGDLS and CDR2 is YYNGEE. V dropped 7 bases and J dropped 0 bases, with 10 bases sitting between them. The CDR3 has 13 amino acids. CDR3 sequence (DNA): TGTGCCAGCGGGGGGGGTATGAACACTGAAGCTTTCTTT. Protein product: CASGGGMNTEAFF.

This clone has a count of ten or more. The V call is TRBV6-1, the J call TRBJ2-1; 8 bases align to TRBD2. CDR3 length equals 15 residues. Germline V CDR1 and CDR2: MNHNS, SASEGT. The V and J ends lost 5 bases and 7 bases, in that order; junction bases with no gene match: 10. CDR3 bases: TGTGCCAGCAGTCAACCGGGACTAGACTTAAATGAGCAGTTCTTC. It codes for CASSQPGLDLNEQFF.

This clone appeared many times. The chain combines TRBV3-1 with TRBJ2-3; no reliable D call. CDR3 length: 12 amino acids. V gave up 4 bases and J gave up 7 bases, with 9 bases separating them. The V gene's germline CDR1 is LGHDT and CDR2 YNNKEL (reference sequence). The CDR3 region has the DNA TGTGCCAGCAGCCTGGACCCTTATACGCAGTATTTT. Its protein product is CASSLDPYTQYF.

This clone was seen ten or more times. It may be a read error: a sequence one base away is much more abundant. This sequence joins TRBV28 and TRBJ2-3, with 7 bases lining up with TRBD1. Per germline, CDR1 MDHEN and CDR2 SYDVKM. This CDR3 region has 16 residues. V lost 1 base to trimming and J lost 4 bases; unmatched junction nucleotides: 8. The CDR3 is CASSLFGIGGSDTQYF. For the CDR3, the DNA is TGTGCCAGCAGTTTATTTGGGATAGGGGGCTCAGATACGCAGTATTTT.

This clone was detected ten times or more. The gene calls are TRBV20-1 and TRBJ2-7; the match to TRBD2 covers 16 bases. Germline V CDR1 and CDR2: DFQATT, SNEGSKA (reference sequence). Trimming took 6 bases from V and 9 from J; bases not matched to a gene: 8. This CDR3 spans 14 amino acids. CDR3 DNA sequence: TGCAGTGCCCCGGGACTAGCGGGGGGGGGAGGGCAGTACTTC. Protein sequence: CSAPGLAGGGGQYF.

This clone was seen many times. This chain joins TRBV20-1 and TRBJ2-7; 7 bases map to TRBD2. CDR3 size: 13 residues. Germline V gene sequence: CDR1 DFQATT, CDR2 SNEGSKA (reference sequence). V shed 4 bases and J 1 base; nucleotides not matched to a gene: 4. CDR3 amino acids: CSANRDYSYEQYF. In DNA form, the CDR3 reads TGCAGTGCTAACCGGGACTATTCCTACGAGCAGTACTTC.

This clone has ten or more counts. This chain connects TRBV29-1 to TRBJ2-7; 7 bases fit TRBD2. With 5 bases clipped from V and 0 bases from J, the junction kept 13 bases outside the gene matches. This CDR3 region has 16 residues. Germline V gene data show CDR1 as SQVTM and CDR2 as ANQGSEA. The CDR3 protein is CSVYGRGGYSSYEQYF. CDR3 nucleotide sequence: TGCAGCGTTTATGGCCGCGGGGGTTATAGCTCCTACGAGCAGTACTTC.

In this sample, this clone turned up many times. This chain connects TRBV7-3 to TRBJ2-1; D call uncertain. Germline V gene sequence: CDR1 SGHTA, CDR2 FQGTGA. The CDR3 consists of 13 residues. Trimming cost V 3 bases and J 6 bases, with 9 bases left between them. The CDR3 bases are TGTGCCAGCAGCTTGTATCTAGGCAATGAGCAGTTCTTC. Its translation is CASSLYLGNEQFF.

This clone was counted ten times or more. The chain combines TRBV10-2 with TRBJ1-5, with 7 bases identical to TRBD1. Germline V lookup: CDR1 WSHSY, CDR2 SAAADI. V lost 0 bases and J lost 4; bases outside the gene matches: 0. This CDR3 has 14 amino acids. The chain's CDR3 is CASSESTGNQPQHF. CDR3 DNA: TGCGCCAGCAGTGAGTCGACAGGGAATCAGCCCCAGCATTTT.

This clone was detected ten times or more. The rearrangement links TRBV19 to TRBJ2-6, with a tentative D call TRBD2 (6 bases). The germline V gene encodes CDR1 LNHDA and CDR2 SQIVND (reference sequence). The CDR3 loop spans 18 amino acids. Trimming cost V 5 bases and J 0 bases, with 17 bases left between them. CDR3 nucleotide sequence: TGTGCCAGTAGTGGTACCGCGGGAACCGCCTCTGGGGCCAACGTCCTGACTTTC. Protein sequence: CASSGTAGTASGANVLTF. Full variable domain (outside the CDR3, taken from reference TRBV19 and TRBJ2-6): DGGITQSPKYLFRKEGQNVTLSCEQNLNHDAMYWYRQDPGQGLRLIYYSQIVNDFQKGDIAEGYSVSREKKESFPLTVTSAQKNPTAFYLCASSGTAGTASGANVLTFGAGSRLTVL.

This clone was counted many times. V is TRBV6-1 and J is TRBJ2-2, with 8 bases fitting TRBD2. With V trimmed by 7 bases and J by 2 bases, 6 bases remained unmatched. Germline V gene data show CDR1 as MNHNS and CDR2 as SASEGT. This CDR3 is 15 amino acids long. The CDR3 coding sequence is TGTGCCAGCACCTCCGGGGGGGGCAACACCGGGGAGCTGTTTTTT. Encoded protein: CASTSGGGNTGELFF.

The V call is TRBV20-1, the J call TRBJ1-6, with 10 bases lining up with TRBD1. CDR3 size: 15 residues. V shed 6 bases, J shed 13 bases, and the junction held 15 bases outside the gene matches. Germline V gene sequence: CDR1 DFQATT, CDR2 SNEGSKA (reference sequence). As DNA, the CDR3 is TGCAGTGCAAACAGCCCGGGACAGGGGTTTGGGCCCCTCCACTTT. This translates into CSANSPGQGFGPLHF.

This clone showed up many times. This specimen includes other DNA sequences encoding the same CDR3. This chain links TRBV27 with TRBJ2-1, with 7 bases fitting TRBD1. V dropped 4 bases and J dropped 4; count of bases not matched to a gene: 16. This CDR3 comprises 18 residues. In germline, CDR1 is MNHEY, CDR2 SMNVEV (reference sequence). The CDR3 DNA follows: TGTGCCAGCAGTTCGGGACAGCGAAACGTCCCCACATACAATGAGCAGTTCTTC. Translating gives CASSSGQRNVPTYNEQFF.

This clone was seen at least ten times. V gene TRBV7-7 combines with J gene TRBJ2-2, with 10 bases lining up with TRBD2. Germline V gives CDR1 SSHAT, CDR2 FNYEAQ (reference sequence). The CDR3 length is 17 residues. Unmatched junction bases numbered 11, after V lost 4 bases and J lost 6 bases. Here the CDR3 DNA reads TGTGCCAGCAGCTCCAGGGCCGCTAGCGGGAGATCCGGGGAGCTGTTTTTT. The encoded protein is CASSSRAASGRSGELFF.

This clone was recorded at least ten times. The V call is TRBV9, the J call TRBJ2-3, with D possibly being TRBD2 (5 bases). This CDR3 is built from 15 residues. Germline-derived CDR1 and CDR2 are SGDLS and YYNGEE. The germline V and J ends were trimmed by 0 bases and 4 bases, with 12 bases remaining between them. CDR3 coding DNA: TGTGCCAGCAGCGTAGGGGGTGGGCGGGCAGATACGCAGTATTTT. Translation: CASSVGGGRADTQYF.

This sequence joins TRBV28 and TRBJ2-7, with 11 bases aligning to TRBD2. The germline V gene encodes CDR1 MDHEN and CDR2 SYDVKM. The CDR3 length is 15 residues. The J segment lost 7 bases and the V segment lost 9 bases, leaving 14 bases of the junction unmatched. The CDR3 sequence is CARSPTSGNTGEQYF. CDR3 sequence (DNA): TGTGCCAGAAGCCCGACTAGCGGGAACACTGGGGAGCAGTACTTC.